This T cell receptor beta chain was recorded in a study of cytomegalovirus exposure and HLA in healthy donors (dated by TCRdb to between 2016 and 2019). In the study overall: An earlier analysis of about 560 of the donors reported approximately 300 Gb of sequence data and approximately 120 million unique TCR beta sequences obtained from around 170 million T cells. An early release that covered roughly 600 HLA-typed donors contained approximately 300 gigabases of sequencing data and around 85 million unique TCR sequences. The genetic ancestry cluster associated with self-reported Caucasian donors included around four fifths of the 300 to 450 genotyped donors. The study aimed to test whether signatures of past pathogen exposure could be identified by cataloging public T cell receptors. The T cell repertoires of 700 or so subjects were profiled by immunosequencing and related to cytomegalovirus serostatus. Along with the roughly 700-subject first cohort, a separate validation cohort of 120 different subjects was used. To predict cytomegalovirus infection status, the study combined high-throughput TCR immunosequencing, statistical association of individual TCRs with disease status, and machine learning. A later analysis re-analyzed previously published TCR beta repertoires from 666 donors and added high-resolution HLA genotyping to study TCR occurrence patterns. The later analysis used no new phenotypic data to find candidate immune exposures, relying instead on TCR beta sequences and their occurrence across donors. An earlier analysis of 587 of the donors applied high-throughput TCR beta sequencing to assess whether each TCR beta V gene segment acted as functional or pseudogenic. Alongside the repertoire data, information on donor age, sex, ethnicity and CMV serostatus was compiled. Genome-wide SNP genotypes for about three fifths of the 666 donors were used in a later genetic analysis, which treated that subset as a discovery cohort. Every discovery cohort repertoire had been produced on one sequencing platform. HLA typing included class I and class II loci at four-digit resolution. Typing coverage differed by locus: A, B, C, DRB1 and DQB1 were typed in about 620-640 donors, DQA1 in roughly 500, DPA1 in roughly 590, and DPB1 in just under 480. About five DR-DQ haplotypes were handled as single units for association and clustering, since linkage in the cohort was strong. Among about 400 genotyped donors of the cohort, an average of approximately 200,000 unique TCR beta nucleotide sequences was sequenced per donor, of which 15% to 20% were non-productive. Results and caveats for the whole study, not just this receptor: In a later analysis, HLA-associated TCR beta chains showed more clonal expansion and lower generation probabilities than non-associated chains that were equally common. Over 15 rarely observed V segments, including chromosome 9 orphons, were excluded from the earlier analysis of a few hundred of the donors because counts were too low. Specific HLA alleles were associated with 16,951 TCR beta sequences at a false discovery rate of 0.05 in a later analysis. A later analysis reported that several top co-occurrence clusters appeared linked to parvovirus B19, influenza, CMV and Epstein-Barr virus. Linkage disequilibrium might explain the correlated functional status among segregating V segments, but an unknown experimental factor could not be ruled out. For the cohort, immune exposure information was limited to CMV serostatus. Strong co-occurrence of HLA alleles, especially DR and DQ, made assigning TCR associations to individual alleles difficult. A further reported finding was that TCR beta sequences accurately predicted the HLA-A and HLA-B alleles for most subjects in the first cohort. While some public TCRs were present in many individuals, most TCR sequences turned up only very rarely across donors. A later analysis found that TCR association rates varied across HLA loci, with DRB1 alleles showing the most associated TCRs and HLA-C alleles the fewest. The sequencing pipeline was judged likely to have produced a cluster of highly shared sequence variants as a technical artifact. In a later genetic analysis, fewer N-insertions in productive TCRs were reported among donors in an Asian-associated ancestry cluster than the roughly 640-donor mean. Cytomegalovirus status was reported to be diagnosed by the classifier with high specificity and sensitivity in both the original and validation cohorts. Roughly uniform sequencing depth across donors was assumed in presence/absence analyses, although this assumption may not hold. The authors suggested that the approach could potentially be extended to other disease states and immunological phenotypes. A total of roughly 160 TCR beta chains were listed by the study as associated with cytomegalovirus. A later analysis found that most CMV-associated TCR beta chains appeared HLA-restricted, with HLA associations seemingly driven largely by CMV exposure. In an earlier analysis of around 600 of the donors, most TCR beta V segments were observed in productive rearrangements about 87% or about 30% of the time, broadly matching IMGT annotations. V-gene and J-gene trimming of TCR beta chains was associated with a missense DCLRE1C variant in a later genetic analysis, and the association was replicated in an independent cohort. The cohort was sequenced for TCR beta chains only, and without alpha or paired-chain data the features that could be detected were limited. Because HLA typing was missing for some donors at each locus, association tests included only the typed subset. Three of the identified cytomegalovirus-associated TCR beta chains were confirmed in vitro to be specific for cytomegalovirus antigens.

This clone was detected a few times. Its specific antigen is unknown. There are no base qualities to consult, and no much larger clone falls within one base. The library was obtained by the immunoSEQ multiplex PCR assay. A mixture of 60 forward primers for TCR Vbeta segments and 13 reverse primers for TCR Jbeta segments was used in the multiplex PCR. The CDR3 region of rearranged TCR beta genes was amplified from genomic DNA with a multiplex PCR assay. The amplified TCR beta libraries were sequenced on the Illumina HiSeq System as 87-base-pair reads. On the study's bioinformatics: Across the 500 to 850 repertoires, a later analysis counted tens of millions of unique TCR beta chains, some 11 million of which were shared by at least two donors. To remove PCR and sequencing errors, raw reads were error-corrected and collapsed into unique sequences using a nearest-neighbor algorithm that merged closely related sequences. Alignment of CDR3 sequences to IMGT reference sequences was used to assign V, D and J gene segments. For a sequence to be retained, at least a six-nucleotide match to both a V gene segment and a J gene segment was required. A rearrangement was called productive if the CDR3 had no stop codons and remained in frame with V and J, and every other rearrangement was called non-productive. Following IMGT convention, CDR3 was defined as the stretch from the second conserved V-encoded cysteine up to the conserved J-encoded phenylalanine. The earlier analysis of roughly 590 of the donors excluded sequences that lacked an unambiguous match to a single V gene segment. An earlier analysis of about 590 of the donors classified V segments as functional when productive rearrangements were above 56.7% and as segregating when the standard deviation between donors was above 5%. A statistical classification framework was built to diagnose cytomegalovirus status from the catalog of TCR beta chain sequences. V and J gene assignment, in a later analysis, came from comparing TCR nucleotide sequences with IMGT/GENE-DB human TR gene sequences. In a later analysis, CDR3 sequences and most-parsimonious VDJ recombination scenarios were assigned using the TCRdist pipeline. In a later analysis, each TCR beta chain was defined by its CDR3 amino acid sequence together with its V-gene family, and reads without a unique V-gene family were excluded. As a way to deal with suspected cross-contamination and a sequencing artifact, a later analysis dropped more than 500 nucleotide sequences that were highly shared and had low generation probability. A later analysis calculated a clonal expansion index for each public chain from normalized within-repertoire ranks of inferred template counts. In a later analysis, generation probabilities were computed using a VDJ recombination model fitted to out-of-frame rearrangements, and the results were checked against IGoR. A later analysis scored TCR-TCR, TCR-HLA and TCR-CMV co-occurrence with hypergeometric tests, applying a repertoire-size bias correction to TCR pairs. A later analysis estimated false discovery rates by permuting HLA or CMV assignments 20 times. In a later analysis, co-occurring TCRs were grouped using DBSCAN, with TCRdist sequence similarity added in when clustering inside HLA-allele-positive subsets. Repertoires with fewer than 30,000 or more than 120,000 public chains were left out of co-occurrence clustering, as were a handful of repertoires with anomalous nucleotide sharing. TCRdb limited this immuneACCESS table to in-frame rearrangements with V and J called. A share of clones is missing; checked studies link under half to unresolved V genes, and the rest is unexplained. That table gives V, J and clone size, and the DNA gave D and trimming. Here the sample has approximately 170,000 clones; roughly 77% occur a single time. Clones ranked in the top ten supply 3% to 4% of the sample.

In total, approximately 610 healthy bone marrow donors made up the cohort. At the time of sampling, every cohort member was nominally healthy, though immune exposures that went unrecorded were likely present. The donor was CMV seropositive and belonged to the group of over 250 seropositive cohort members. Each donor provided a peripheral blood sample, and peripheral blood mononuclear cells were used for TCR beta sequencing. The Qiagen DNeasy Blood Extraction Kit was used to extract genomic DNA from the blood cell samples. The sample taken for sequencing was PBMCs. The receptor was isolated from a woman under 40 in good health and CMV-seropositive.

At the DNA level, the sequence is TGTGCCCGTCAGGCAGGGGTATCGGACGAGCAGTACTTC. It codes for CARQAGVSDEQYF. The rearrangement joined TRBV2 to TRBJ2-7; D gene: possibly TRBD1, on 6 matching bases. Trimming costs V 11 bases and J 5 bases, and their ends lie 19 bases apart. According to the germline V gene, CDR1 reads SNHLY and CDR2 reads FYNNEI. From the cysteine up to the phenylalanine, the CDR3 has a length of 13 residues. Here the CDR3 DNA is all that survives: 39 bases in frame from base 1. When the CDR3 is completed using the reference TRBV2 and TRBJ2-7 genes on either side, the full variable domain is EPEVTQTPSHQVTQMGQEVILRCVPISNHLYFYWYRQILGQKVEFLVSFYNNEISEKSEIFDDQFSVERPDGSNFTLKIRSTKLEDSAMYFCARQAGVSDEQYFGPGTRLTVT.